This TCR beta chain was identified in a study of T-cell reconstitution after alpha-beta-depleted transplantation in children. Unique molecular identifiers were incorporated when the TCRbeta library was constructed. MiXCR, run by TCRdb on the PCR reads, gives a single entry per CDR3 protein. This table holds 200,000 to 250,000 distinct CDR3 sequences, under 9.5% found once. In its sample, this clonotype was seen many times. Germline lookup yields CDR1 LGHNA and CDR2 YSLEER. CDR3 size: 15 residues. Trimming took off 0 bases at V and 0 bases at J, with 9 bases between the two ends. The chain joins TRBV4-3 to TRBJ2-7; no reliable D call. The receptor comes from a human donor who donated a stem cell graft to a child with acute lymphoblastic leukemia. This material consisted of PBMCs from the stem cell graft donor, taken from the stem cell graft. The CDR3 reads CASSQEITDSYEQYF. The CDR3 coding sequence is TGCGCCAGCAGCCAAGAAATCACGGACTCCTACGAGCAGTACTTC.